Shown below are 5 T cell receptor beta chains from a single sample sequenced in a study of blood T cell repertoires in COVID-19. Produced via immunoSEQ multiplex PCR; TCRdb's table is partial and in-frame only. In the table there are hundreds of thousands of clones, just over 85% of which are singletons. Sequences were obtained from peripheral blood. These receptors originate from a woman in her 30s with active or convalescent COVID-19.

The chain is built from TRBV6-5 and TRBJ1-5, with D perhaps matching TRBD1 (6 bases). The V and J ends lost 8 bases and 3 bases respectively, with 17 bases between them. Germline CDR1 and CDR2: MNHEY and SVGAGI. The CDR3 loop spans 15 amino acids. The CDR3, as DNA: TGTGCCAGCGGAAGATCGGACAGCTACAATCAGCCCCAGCATTTT. Its translation is CASGRSDSYNQPQHF.

The CDR3 region is CASSSILRAGTKRNEQFF. CDR3 nucleotide sequence: TGTGCCAGCAGCTCGATCCTGAGGGCTGGGACTAAAAGGAATGAGCAGTTCTTC. The chain is built from TRBV5-4 and TRBJ2-1; TRBD2 matches 7 bases. Germline-derived CDR1 and CDR2 are SGHNT and YYREEE (reference sequence). The CDR3 has 18 amino acids. Trimming took 3 bases from V and 7 from J; bases not matched to a gene: 19.

The V and J genes are TRBV6-5 and TRBJ2-7; 10 bases line up with TRBD1. This CDR3 spans 14 amino acids. Germline CDR1 and CDR2: MNHEY and SVGAGI. Trimming at V came to 6 bases and at J to 5 bases, leaving 7 bases not matched to a gene. CDR3 in amino acids: CASSPGQGGNEQYF. The CDR3, as DNA: TGTGCCAGCAGCCCCGGACAGGGGGGCAACGAGCAGTACTTC.

In this sample, this clone turned up once. The CDR3 sequence: CASSQPTSRNFNEKLFF. The CDR3 DNA is TGTGCCAGCAGCCAACCGACAAGTAGAAATTTTAATGAAAAACTGTTTTTT. The V and J genes are TRBV4-2 and TRBJ1-4; D is uncertain. The V end was cut by 2 bases, the J end by 4 bases, with 17 bases between. Germline assignment: CDR1 LGHNA and CDR2 YNFKEQ. CDR3 length: 17 residues.

The chain has TRBV12-3 or TRBV12-4 and TRBJ1-2, with D maybe TRBD1 (6 bases). The V end lost 5 bases, the J end lost 8 bases, and 15 bases lay between the germline ends. The CDR3 length is 13 residues. In nucleotides, the CDR3 is TGTGCCAGCAGTCCAACGGGACACCGGGGCTACACCTTC. This sequence encodes CASSPTGHRGYTF.